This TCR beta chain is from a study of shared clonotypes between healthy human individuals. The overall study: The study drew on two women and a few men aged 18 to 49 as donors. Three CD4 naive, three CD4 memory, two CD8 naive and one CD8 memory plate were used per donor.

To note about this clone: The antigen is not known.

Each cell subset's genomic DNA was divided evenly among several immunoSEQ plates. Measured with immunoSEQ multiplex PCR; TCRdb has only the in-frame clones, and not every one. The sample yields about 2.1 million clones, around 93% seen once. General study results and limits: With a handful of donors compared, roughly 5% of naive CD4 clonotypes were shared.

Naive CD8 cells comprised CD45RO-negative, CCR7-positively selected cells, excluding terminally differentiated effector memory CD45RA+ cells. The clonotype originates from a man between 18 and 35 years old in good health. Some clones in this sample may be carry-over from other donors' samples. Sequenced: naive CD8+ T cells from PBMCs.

Written as DNA, the CDR3 is TGTGCCAGCAAGAGGCTCCTCTCTGACGAGCAGTACTTC. Its translation is CASKRLLSDEQYF. The chain has TRBV6-5 and TRBJ2-7; D is ambiguous. Germline assignment: CDR1 MNHEY and CDR2 SVGAGI. The V and J ends lost 7 bases and 5 bases respectively, with 15 bases between them. The CDR3 loop spans 13 amino acids.